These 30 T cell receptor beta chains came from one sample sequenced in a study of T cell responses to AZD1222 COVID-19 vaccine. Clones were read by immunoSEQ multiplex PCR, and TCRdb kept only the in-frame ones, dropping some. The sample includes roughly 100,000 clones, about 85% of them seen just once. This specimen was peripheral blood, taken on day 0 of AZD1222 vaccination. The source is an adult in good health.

The CDR3 DNA is TGTGCCAGCAGCCAAGCCCCAGCTAGGAGCTCCTATAATTCACCCCTCCACTTT. Translating gives CASSQAPARSSYNSPLHF. This chain links TRBV4-2 with TRBJ1-6; D is ambiguous. This CDR3 has 18 amino acids. Trimming stripped 1 base from V and 0 bases from J, with 13 bases between. From germline, CDR1 is LGHNA and CDR2 YNFKEQ.

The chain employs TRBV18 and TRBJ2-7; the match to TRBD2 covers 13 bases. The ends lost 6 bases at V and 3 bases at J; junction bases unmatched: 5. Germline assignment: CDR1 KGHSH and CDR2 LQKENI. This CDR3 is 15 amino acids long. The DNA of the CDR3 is TGTGCCAGCTCCCTAGGGACTAGCGGGGACTACGAGCAGTACGTC. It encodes CASSLGTSGDYEQYV.

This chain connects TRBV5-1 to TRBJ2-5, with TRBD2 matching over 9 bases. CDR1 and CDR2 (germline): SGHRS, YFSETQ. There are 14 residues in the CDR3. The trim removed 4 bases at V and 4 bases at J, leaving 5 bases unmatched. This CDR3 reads CASSQLTSGETQYF. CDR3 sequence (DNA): TGCGCCAGCAGCCAACTGACTAGCGGAGAGACCCAGTACTTC.

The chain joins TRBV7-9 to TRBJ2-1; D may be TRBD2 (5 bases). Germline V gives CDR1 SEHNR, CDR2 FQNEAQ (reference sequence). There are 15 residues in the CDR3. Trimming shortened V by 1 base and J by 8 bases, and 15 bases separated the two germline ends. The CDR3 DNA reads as TGTGCCAGCAGCTTAGTTACCCGACGGGGTGATGAGCAGTTCTTC. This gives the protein CASSLVTRRGDEQFF.

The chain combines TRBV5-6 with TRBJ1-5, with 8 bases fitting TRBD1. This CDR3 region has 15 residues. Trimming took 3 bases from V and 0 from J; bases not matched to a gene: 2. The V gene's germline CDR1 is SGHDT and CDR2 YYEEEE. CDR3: CASSSTGVSNQPQHF. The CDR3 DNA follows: TGTGCCAGCAGCTCGACAGGGGTTAGCAATCAGCCCCAGCATTTT.

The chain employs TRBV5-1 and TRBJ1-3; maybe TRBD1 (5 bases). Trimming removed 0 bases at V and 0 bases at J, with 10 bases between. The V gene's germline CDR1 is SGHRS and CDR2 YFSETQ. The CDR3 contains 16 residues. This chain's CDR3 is CASSLAGPSSGNTIYF. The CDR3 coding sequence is TGCGCCAGCAGCTTGGCAGGGCCGAGCTCTGGAAACACCATATATTTT.

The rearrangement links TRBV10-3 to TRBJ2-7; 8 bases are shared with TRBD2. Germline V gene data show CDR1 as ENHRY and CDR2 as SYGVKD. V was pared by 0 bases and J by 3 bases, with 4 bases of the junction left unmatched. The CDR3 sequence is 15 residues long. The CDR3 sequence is CAISESGLENYEQYF. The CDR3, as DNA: TGTGCCATCAGTGAGTCGGGACTAGAGAACTACGAGCAGTACTTC.

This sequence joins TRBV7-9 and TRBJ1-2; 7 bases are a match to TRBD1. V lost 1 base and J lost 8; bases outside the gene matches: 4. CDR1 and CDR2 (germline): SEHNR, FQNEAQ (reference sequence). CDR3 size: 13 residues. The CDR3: CASSLEGAGGYTF. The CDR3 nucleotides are TGTGCCAGCAGCTTAGAGGGGGCGGGCGGCTACACCTTC.

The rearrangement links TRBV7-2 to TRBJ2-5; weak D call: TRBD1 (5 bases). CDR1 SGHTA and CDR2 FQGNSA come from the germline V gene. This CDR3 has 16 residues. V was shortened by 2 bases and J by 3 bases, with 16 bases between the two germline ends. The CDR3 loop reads CASSLTSWQGKETQYF. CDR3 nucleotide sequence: TGTGCCAGCAGCTTAACGTCCTGGCAGGGAAAAGAGACCCAGTACTTC.

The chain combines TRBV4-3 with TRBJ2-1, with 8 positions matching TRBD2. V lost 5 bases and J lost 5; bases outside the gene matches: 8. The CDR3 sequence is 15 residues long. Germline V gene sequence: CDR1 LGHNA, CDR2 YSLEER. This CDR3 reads CASSYLAGRDNEQFF. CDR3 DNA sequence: TGCGCCAGCAGCTACCTAGCGGGTCGGGACAATGAGCAGTTCTTC.

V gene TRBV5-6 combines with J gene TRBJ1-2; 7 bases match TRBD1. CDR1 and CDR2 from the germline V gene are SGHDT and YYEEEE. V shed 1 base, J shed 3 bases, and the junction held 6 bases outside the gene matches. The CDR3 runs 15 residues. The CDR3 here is CASSLFNRGDYGYTF. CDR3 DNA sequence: TGTGCCAGCAGCTTGTTCAACAGGGGTGACTATGGCTACACCTTC.

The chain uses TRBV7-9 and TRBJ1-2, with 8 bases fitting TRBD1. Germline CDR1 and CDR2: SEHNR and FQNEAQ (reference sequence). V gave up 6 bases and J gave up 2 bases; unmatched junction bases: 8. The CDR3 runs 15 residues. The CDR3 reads CASSSEQGANYGYTF. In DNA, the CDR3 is TGTGCCAGCAGTTCTGAGCAGGGGGCGAACTATGGCTACACCTTC.

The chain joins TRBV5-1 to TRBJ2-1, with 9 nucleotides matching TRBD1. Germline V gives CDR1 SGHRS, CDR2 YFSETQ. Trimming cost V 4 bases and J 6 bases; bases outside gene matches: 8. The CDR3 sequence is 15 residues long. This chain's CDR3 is CASSPGQGSVNEQFF. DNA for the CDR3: TGCGCCAGCAGCCCAGGACAGGGGAGTGTCAATGAGCAGTTCTTC.

The CDR3: CASSDRSPNTEAFF. The CDR3 DNA is TGCGCCAGCAGTGACAGGTCACCGAACACTGAAGCTTTCTTT. The V gene is TRBV10-2, the J gene TRBJ1-1; D is uncertain. This CDR3 region has 14 residues. V lost 3 bases and J 1 base, leaving 9 bases between the germline ends. Looked up from germline, CDR1 is WSHSY and CDR2 is SAAADI.

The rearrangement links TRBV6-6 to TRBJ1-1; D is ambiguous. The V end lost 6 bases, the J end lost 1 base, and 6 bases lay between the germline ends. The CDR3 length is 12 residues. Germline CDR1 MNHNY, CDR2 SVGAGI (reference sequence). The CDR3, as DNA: TGTGCCAGCAGCCGACAGAACACTGAAGCTTTCTTT. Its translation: CASSRQNTEAFF.

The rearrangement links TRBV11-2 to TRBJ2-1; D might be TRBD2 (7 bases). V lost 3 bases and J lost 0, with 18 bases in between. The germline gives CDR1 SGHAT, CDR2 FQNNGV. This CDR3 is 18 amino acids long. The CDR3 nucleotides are TGTGCCAGCAGCTTGAGGGGGGGCGCAGGGAGCTCCTACAATGAGCAGTTCTTC. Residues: CASSLRGGAGSSYNEQFF.

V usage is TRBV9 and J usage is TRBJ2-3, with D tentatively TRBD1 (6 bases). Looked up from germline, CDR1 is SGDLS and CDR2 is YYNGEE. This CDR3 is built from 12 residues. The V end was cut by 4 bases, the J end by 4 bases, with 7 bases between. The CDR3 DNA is TGTGCCAGCAGCAACAGGGCAGATACGCAGTATTTT. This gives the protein CASSNRADTQYF.

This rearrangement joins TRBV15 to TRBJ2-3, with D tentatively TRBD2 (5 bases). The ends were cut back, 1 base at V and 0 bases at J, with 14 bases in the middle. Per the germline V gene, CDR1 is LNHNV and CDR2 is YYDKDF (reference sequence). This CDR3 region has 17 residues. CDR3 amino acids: CATSRVVGGSSTDTQYF. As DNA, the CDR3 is TGTGCCACCAGCAGAGTAGTCGGCGGGTCTAGCACAGATACGCAGTATTTT.

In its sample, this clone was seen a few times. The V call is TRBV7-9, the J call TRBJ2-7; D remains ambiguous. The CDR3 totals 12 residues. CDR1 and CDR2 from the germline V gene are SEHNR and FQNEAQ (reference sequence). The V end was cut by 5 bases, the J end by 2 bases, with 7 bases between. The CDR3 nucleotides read TGTGCCAGCAGCCCAGATGCCTACGAGCAGTACTTC. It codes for CASSPDAYEQYF.

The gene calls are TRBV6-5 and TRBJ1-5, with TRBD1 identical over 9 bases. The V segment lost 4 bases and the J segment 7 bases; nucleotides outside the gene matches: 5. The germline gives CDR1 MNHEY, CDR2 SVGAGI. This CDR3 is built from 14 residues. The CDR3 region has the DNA TGTGCCAGCAGTTGGACAGGGGAGGGCCAGCCCCAGCATTTT. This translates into CASSWTGEGQPQHF.

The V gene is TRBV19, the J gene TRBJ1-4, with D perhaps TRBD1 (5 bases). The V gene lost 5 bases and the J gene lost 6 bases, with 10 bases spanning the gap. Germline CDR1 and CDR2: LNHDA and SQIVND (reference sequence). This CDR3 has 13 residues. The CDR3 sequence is CASSSLGDEKLFF. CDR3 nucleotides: TGTGCCAGTAGTTCCTTGGGGGATGAAAAACTGTTTTTT.

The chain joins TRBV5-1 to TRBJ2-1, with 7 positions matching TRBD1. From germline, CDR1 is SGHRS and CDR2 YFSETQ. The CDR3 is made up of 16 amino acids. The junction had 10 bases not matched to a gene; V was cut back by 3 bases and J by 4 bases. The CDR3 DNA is TGCGCCAGCAGCTCCTCAGGGGGTAGGGGGTACAATGAGCAGTTCTTC. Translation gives CASSSSGGRGYNEQFF.

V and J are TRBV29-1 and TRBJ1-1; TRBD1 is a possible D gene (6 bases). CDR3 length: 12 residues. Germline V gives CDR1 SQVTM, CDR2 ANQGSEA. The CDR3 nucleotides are TGCCTTGACCGTGGAGGGGGCACTGAAGCTTTCTTT. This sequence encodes CLDRGGGTEAFF.

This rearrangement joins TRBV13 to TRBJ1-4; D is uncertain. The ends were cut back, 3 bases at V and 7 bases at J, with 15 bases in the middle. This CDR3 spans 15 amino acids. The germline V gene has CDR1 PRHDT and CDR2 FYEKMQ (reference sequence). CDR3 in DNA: TGTGCCAGCAGCTTGCGTCAGCCGGGTGGTGAAAAACTGTTTTTT. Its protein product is CASSLRQPGGEKLFF.

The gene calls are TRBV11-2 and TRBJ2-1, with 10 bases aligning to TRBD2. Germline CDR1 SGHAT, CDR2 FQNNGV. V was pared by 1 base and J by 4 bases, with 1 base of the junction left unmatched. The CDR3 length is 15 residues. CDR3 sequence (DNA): TGTGCCAGCAGCTTAGGGACTAGCGGTTACAATGAGCAGTTCTTC. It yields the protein CASSLGTSGYNEQFF.

The CDR3, as DNA: TGTGCCAGCAGCGTAGATGTCGGGGAGCTGTTTTTT. Translating gives CASSVDVGELFF. This chain connects TRBV9 to TRBJ2-2; D unclear. Per germline, CDR1 SGDLS and CDR2 YYNGEE. CDR3 length: 12 residues. Trimming stripped 0 bases from V and 7 bases from J, with 4 bases between.

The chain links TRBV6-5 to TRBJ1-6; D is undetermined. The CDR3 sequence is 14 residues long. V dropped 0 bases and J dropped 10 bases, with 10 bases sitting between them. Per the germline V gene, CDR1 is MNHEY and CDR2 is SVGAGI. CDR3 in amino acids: CASSYSNVGSPLHF. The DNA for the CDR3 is TGTGCCAGCAGTTACTCTAACGTGGGATCACCCCTCCACTTT.

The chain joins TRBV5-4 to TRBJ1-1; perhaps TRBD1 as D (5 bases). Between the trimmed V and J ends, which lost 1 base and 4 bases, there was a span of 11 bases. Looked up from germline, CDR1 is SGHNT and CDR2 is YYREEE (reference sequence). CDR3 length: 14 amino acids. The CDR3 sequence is CASSLRGGGTEAFF. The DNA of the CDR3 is TGTGCCAGCAGCTTGCGCGGGGGAGGCACTGAAGCTTTCTTT.

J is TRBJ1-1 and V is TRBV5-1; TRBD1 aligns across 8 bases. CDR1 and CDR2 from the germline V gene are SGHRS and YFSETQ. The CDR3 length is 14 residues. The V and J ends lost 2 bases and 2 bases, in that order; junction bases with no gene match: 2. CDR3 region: CASSLQGGNTEAFF. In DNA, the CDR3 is TGCGCCAGCAGCTTACAGGGGGGTAACACTGAAGCTTTCTTT.

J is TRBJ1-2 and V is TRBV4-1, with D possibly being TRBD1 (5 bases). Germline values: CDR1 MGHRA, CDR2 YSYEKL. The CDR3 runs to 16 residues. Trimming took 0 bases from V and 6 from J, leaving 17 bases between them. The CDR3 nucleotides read TGCGCCAGCAGCCAAGAAGTTGGCCGAGGGGCTGATGGCTACACCTTC. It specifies CASSQEVGRGADGYTF.